The entry below describes one TCR beta chain. Antigen specificity is unknown. The junction had 20 bases not matched to a gene; V was cut back by 5 bases and J by 2 bases. The CDR3 has 19 amino acids. Disease duration under 2 months; hyperthyroidism patients were aged 18 to 65. Patients with uncontrolled infections, other autoimmune diseases, pregnancy or lactation were excluded. The sample originates from a study of T cells in Graves' hyperthyroidism and ophthalmopathy. General study results and limits: Most thyroid clonotypes expanded above 0.001 were also detected in blood.

Template material for amplifying TCR beta CDR3 regions consisted of RNA transcripts. TCR CDR3 underwent first-round RT-PCR with the HTBI primer set. TCRdb passed the multiplex PCR reads through MiXCR, listing each CDR3 protein once. The sample includes more than 550,000 distinct CDR3 sequences, approximately 15% seen only once; the top ten take around 15%. The sequenced sample was blood. The chain links TRBV12-3 or TRBV12-4 to TRBJ1-2, with 7 positions matching TRBD1. The sequence was collected from a man aged 45-60 years with Graves' hyperthyroidism. The chain's CDR3 is CASSRTYWTGASGNYGYTF. CDR3 DNA sequence: TGTGCCAGCAGTCGAACCTATTGGACAGGAGCTTCAGGGAACTATGGCTACACCTTC.